Included here is one TCR beta chain sequence, with context. Relative to its sample, this clone is medium-sized (0.01 to 0.1%). Its binding antigen is unknown. No quality values exist for individual bases; no much larger clone is one base distant. None of the patients had been given any treatment before thyroid surgery. The study retrospectively analysed patient clinical samples collected from about 2012 to 2019 using T-cell receptor beta sequencing. Counted from cysteine to phenylalanine, this CDR3 has 16 amino acids. The CDR3 DNA has 48 bases and is translated from base 1. Based on the germline V gene, the CDR1 and CDR2 sequences are SGHAT and FQNNGV. Trimming takes 0 bases off V and 3 bases off J; junction bases not matched to a gene: 4. The sample originates from a study of metastatic and nonmetastatic thyroid tumors (dated by TCRdb to the early 2020s). Study-wide context: For patients with malignant and with benign thyroid disease, the researchers compared repertoires between peripheral blood samples and tumor or nodule tissue samples.

Overall results and qualifications from the work: TCR beta diversity was reported as significantly higher in malignant tumors than in benign nodules, in both blood and tumor samples.

To prepare the library, PCR was applied. Sequencing relied on an Illumina HiSeq 4000. High-throughput sequencing was used to profile the TCR beta-chain CDR3 region of every patient. The authors' analysis ran thus. CDR3 differences across clinicopathological groups were used to build a classifier for discriminating distant-metastatic papillary thyroid cancer patients. Repertoire diversity was assessed with the Shannon index, and tumor-blood repertoire similarity with the Morisita-Horn index. TCRdb took the public reads, trimmed them with fastp at Q25, ran MiXCR for clone calling and kept in-frame beta chains. For this entry, the V and J calls and clone size follow TCRdb and not the study's own pipeline. This sample comprises over 6,500 clones, more than 3% of them detected only once. The top ten clonotypes cover 16% of the sample.

The sequence joins TRBV11-2 to TRBJ1-3, with 8 central nucleotides matching TRBD1. The source material was tumor tissue. This TCR was recovered from a female donor with papillary thyroid cancer or a benign thyroid nodule (not recorded which). Some clones in this sample may be carry-over from other donors' samples. The CDR3 region reads CASSLEWTGLGNTIYF. The DNA sequence is given as TGTGCCAGCAGCTTAGAGTGGACAGGGCTTGGAAACACCATATATTTT.